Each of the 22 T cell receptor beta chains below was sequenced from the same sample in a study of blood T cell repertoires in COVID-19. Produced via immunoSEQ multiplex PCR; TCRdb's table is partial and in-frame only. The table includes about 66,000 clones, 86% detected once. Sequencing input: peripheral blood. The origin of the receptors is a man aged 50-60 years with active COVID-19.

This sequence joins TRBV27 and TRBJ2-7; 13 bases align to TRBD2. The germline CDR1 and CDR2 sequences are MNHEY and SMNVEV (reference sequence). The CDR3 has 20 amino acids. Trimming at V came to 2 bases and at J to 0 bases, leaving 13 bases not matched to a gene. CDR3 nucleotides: TGTGCCAGCAGTTTACAGGGATCGGGACTAGCGGGACCAAGCTCCTACGAGCAGTACGTC. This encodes CASSLQGSGLAGPSSYEQYV.

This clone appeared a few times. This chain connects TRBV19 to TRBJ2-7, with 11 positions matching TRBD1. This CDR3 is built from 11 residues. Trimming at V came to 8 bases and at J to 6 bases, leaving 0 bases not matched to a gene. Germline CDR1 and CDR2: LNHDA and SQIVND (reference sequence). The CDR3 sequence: CASGTGGEQYF. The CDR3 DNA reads TGTGCCAGTGGGACAGGGGGCGAGCAGTACTTC.

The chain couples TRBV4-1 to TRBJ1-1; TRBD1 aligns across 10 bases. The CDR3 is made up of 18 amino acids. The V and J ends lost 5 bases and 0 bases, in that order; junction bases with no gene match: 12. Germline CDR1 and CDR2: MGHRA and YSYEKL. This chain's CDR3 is CASSFATGTGAMNTEAFF. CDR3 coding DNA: TGCGCCAGCAGCTTTGCTACCGGGACAGGGGCCATGAACACTGAAGCTTTCTTT.

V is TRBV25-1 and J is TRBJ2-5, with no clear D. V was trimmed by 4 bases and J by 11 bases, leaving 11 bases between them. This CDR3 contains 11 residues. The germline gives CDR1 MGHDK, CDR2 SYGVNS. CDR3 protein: CASSVNNMQYF. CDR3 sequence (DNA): TGTGCCAGCAGTGTAAATAATATGCAGTACTTC.

The CDR3 region is CASSVSGGDTGELFF. The CDR3 region has the DNA TGTGCCAGCAGCGTCAGCGGGGGGGACACCGGGGAGCTGTTTTTT. This chain connects TRBV9 to TRBJ2-2; 10 nucleotides match TRBD2. Germline lookup yields CDR1 SGDLS and CDR2 YYNGEE. The CDR3 covers 15 residues. V gave up 2 bases and J gave up 3 bases; unmatched junction bases: 1.

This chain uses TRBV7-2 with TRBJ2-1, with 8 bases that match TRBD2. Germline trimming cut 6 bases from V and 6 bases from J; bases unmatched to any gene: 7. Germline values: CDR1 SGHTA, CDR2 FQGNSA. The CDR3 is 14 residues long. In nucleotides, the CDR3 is TGTGCCAGCAGGCCCGGGGGGGAATTCAATGAGCAGTTCTTC. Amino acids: CASRPGGEFNEQFF.

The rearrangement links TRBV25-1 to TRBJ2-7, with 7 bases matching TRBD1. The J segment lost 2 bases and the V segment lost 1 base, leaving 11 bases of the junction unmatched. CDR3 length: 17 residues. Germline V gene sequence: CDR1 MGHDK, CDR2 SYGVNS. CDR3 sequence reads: CASSELGAGDRAYEQYF. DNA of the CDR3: TGTGCCAGCAGTGAATTAGGAGCCGGGGACAGAGCCTACGAGCAGTACTTC.

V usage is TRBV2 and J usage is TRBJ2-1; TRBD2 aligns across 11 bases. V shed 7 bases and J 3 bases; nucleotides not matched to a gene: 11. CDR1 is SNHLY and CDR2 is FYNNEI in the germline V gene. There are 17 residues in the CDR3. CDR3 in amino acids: CASKQGGGTSGYNEQFF. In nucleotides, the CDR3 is TGTGCCAGCAAACAGGGAGGGGGGACTAGCGGCTACAATGAGCAGTTCTTC.

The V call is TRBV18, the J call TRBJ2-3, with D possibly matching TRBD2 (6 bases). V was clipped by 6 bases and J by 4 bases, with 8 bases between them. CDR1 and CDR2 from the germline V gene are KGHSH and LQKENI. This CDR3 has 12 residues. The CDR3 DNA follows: TGTGCCAGCTCCGGGGGTTCAGATACGCAGTATTTT. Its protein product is CASSGGSDTQYF.

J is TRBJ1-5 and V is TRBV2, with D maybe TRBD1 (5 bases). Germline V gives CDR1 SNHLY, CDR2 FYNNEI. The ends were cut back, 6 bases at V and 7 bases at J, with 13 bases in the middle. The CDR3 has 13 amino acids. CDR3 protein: CASRGLLGQPQHF. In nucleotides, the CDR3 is TGTGCCAGCAGGGGACTCTTAGGGCAGCCCCAGCATTTT.

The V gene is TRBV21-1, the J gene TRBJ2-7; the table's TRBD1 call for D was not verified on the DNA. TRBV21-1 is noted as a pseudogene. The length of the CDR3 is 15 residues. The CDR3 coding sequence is TGTGCCAGCAGCAAAGGCAGGGATCCATTCTACGAGCAGTACGTC. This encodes CASSKGRDPFYEQYV.

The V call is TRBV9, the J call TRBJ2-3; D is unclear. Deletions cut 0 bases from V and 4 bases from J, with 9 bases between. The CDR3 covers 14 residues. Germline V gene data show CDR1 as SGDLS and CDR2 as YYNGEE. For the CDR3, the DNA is TGTGCCAGCAGCGTAGAATCTCCCTCAGATACGCAGTATTTT. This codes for CASSVESPSDTQYF.

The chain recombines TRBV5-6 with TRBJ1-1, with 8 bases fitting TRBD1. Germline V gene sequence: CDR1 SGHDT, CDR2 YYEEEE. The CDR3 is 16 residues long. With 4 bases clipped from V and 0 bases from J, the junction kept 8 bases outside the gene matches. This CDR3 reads CASSPQGVSMNTEAFF. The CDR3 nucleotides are TGTGCCAGCAGCCCACAGGGGGTCTCTATGAACACTGAAGCTTTCTTT.

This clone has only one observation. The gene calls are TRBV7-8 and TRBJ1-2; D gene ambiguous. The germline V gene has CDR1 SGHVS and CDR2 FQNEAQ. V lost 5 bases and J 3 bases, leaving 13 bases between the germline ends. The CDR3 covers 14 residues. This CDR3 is CASSEGVRDYGYTF. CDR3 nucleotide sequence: TGTGCCAGCAGCGAGGGTGTCAGAGACTATGGCTACACCTTC.

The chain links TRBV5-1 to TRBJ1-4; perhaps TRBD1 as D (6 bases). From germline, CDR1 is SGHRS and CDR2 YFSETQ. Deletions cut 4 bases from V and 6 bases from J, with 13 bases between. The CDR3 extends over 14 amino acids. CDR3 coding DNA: TGCGCCAGCAGCCGCGGGGGGGCGGATGAAAAACTGTTTTTT. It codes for CASSRGGADEKLFF.

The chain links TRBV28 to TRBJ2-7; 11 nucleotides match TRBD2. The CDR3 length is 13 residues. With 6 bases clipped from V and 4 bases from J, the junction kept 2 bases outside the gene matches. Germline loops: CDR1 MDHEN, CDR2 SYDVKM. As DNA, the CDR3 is TGTGCCAGCAGAGCTAGCGGGAGGTACGAGCAGTACGTC. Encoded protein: CASRASGRYEQYV.

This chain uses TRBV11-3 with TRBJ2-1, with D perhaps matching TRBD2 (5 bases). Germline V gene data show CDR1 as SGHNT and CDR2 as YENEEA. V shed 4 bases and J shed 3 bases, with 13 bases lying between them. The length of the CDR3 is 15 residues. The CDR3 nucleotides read TGTGCCAGCAGCTGGAGCGGAAACTACTACAATGAGCAGTTCTTC. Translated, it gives CASSWSGNYYNEQFF.

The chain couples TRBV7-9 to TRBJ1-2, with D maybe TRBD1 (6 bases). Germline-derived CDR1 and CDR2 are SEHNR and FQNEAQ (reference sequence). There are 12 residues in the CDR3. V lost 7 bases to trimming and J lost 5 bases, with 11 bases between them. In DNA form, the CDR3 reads TGTGCCAGCACCACAGGGCCTTATGGCTACACCTTC. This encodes CASTTGPYGYTF.

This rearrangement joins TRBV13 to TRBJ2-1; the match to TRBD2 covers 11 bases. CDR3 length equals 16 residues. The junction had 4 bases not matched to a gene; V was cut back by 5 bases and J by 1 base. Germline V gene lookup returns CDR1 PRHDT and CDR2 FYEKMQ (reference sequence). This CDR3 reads CASSISGGGSYNEQFF. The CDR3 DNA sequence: TGTGCCAGCAGCATTAGCGGGGGGGGTTCCTACAATGAGCAGTTCTTC.

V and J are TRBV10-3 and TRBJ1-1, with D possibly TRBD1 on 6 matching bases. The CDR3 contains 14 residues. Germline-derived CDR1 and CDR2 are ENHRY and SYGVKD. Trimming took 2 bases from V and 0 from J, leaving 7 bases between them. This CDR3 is CAISETGLNTEAFF. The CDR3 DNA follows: TGTGCCATCAGTGAGACAGGGCTGAACACTGAAGCTTTCTTT.

The CDR3 sequence: CASSWRTGDSANYGYTF. The CDR3 DNA reads as TGTGCCAGCAGCTGGCGGACAGGTGATTCTGCCAACTATGGCTACACCTTC. This sequence joins TRBV7-9 and TRBJ1-2; 7 nucleotides agree with TRBD1. Germline V CDR1 and CDR2: SEHNR, FQNEAQ (reference sequence). The CDR3 spans 17 residues. V lost 4 bases to trimming and J lost 2 bases; unmatched junction nucleotides: 13.

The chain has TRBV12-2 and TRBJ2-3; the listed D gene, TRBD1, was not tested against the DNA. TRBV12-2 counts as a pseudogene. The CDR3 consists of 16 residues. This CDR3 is CASRPSGTGIMYTQYF. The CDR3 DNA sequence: TGTGCAAGTCGCCCCAGCGGGACAGGGATTATGTATACGCAGTATTTT.